The 24 T cell receptor beta chains below come from one sample, sequenced in a study of blood T cell repertoires in COVID-19. The repertoire was sequenced with immunoSEQ multiplex PCR; TCRdb's copy has only in-frame clones and lacks some. Of 150,000 or so clones listed, approximately 87% are singletons. Sequencing used peripheral blood. All receptors come from a woman in her 70s with COVID-19, enrolled during active disease.

The chain combines TRBV11-2 with TRBJ2-3, with D possibly TRBD2 on 7 matching bases. This CDR3 contains 16 residues. V lost 2 bases and J 0 bases, leaving 12 bases between the germline ends. Germline V CDR1 and CDR2: SGHAT, FQNNGV. The CDR3 loop is CASSLLAGASTDTQYF. The DNA for the CDR3 is TGTGCCAGCAGCTTACTGGCGGGGGCTAGCACAGATACGCAGTATTTT.

The chain uses TRBV21-1 and TRBJ1-4. TRBV21-1 is classified as a pseudogene. This CDR3 has 17 amino acids. In DNA form, the CDR3 reads TGTGCCAGCAGCACTAGAGGGATACAGTCAACTAATGAAAAACTGTTTTTT. Amino acids: CASSTRGIQSTNEKLFF.

The rearrangement joins TRBV30 to TRBJ1-2, with TRBD1 identical over 7 bases. The junction had 4 bases not matched to a gene; V was cut back by 0 bases and J by 6 bases. Germline-derived CDR1 and CDR2 are GTSNPN and SVGIG (reference sequence). This CDR3 region has 13 residues. CDR3 loop: CAWSVTGLNGYTF. In nucleotides, the CDR3 is TGTGCCTGGAGTGTGACAGGGTTGAATGGCTACACCTTC.

The gene calls are TRBV9 and TRBJ2-7; tentatively, D is TRBD2 (5 bases). Germline values: CDR1 SGDLS, CDR2 YYNGEE. The CDR3 spans 15 residues. The V end lost 0 bases, the J end lost 3 bases, and 13 bases lay between the germline ends. CDR3 in amino acids: CASSVGSGRGYEQYF. The CDR3 DNA reads as TGTGCCAGCAGCGTAGGAAGCGGACGGGGCTACGAGCAGTACTTC.

The V and J genes are TRBV7-9 and TRBJ2-7, with 8 nucleotides matching TRBD1. V lost 3 bases, J lost 6 bases, and 7 bases stayed unmatched. Germline assignment: CDR1 SEHNR and CDR2 FQNEAQ (reference sequence). The CDR3 loop spans 14 amino acids. Here the CDR3 DNA reads TGTGCCAGCAGCTTTGGACAGGGTCTAGGCGAGCAGTACTTC. Encoded protein: CASSFGQGLGEQYF.

This clone was detected once. The CDR3 DNA sequence: TGTGCCAGCAGCTTGGCACAGGTCGGAAGGACCCAGTACTTC. Residues: CASSLAQVGRTQYF. The chain uses TRBV5-5 and TRBJ2-5; possible D gene TRBD1, 5 bases. The CDR3 spans 14 residues. Germline-derived CDR1 and CDR2 are SGHKS and YYEKEE (reference sequence). V lost 0 bases and J lost 7, with 13 bases in between.

The J gene is TRBJ2-3, the V gene TRBV5-6; D is uncertain. This CDR3 spans 15 amino acids. Germline CDR1 is SGHDT and CDR2 is YYEEEE. The V and J ends lost 0 bases and 1 base respectively, with 9 bases between them. The CDR3 DNA reads TGTGCCAGCAGCTTGGTTTTCCGGGGCACAGATACGCAGTATTTT. Translated, it gives CASSLVFRGTDTQYF.

V usage is TRBV28 and J usage is TRBJ1-4, with 10 bases matching TRBD1. This CDR3 spans 15 amino acids. With V trimmed by 3 bases and J by 5 bases, 3 bases remained unmatched. CDR1 is MDHEN and CDR2 is SYDVKM in the germline V gene. This chain's CDR3 is CASSFWTGGNEKLFF. CDR3 sequence (DNA): TGTGCCAGCAGTTTCTGGACAGGGGGAAATGAAAAACTGTTTTTT.

This chain connects TRBV7-9 to TRBJ2-3; 9 bases are shared with TRBD1. After removal of 5 bases from V and 3 bases from J, the junction contained 3 bases not matched to a gene. The CDR3 totals 14 residues. Germline-derived CDR1 and CDR2 are SEHNR and FQNEAQ (reference sequence). Written as DNA, the CDR3 is TGTGCCAGCAGCCCAGGACAGGGGACAGATACGCAGTATTTT. Translation: CASSPGQGTDTQYF.

V and J are TRBV30 and TRBJ1-3; weak D call: TRBD1 (5 bases). The V end was cut by 1 base, the J end by 4 bases, with 11 bases between. The germline V gene has CDR1 GTSNPN and CDR2 SVGIG (reference sequence). This CDR3 spans 14 amino acids. The CDR3 loop is CAWSGKGRGNTIYF. In nucleotides, the CDR3 is TGTGCCTGGAGTGGGAAGGGGCGGGGAAACACCATATATTTT.

The gene calls are TRBV2 and TRBJ2-3; maybe TRBD1 (6 bases). CDR3 size: 15 residues. V was clipped by 7 bases and J by 0 bases, with 14 bases between them. Germline V gene sequence: CDR1 SNHLY, CDR2 FYNNEI. The CDR3: CASIQTGSSTDTQYF. The CDR3 region has the DNA TGTGCCAGCATTCAGACAGGTTCTAGCACAGATACGCAGTATTTT. Filled out from reference TRBV2 and TRBJ2-3, the complete variable domain reads EPEVTQTPSHQVTQMGQEVILRCVPISNHLYFYWYRQILGQKVEFLVSFYNNEISEKSEIFDDQFSVERPDGSNFTLKIRSTKLEDSAMYFCASIQTGSSTDTQYFGPGTRLTVL.

The CDR3 is CASSVVASEQFF. CDR3 nucleotides: TGTGCCAGCAGCGTAGTAGCCAGTGAGCAGTTCTTC. V usage is TRBV9 and J usage is TRBJ2-1; no reliable D call. The V end lost 0 bases, the J end lost 9 bases, and 7 bases lay between the germline ends. This CDR3 spans 12 amino acids. Germline values: CDR1 SGDLS, CDR2 YYNGEE.

This rearrangement joins TRBV28 to TRBJ2-5; maybe TRBD1 (6 bases). Germline lookup yields CDR1 MDHEN and CDR2 SYDVKM. V was trimmed by 6 bases and J by 1 base, leaving 12 bases between them. The CDR3 runs 14 residues. The chain's CDR3 is CASSNDRPQETQYF. The CDR3 DNA follows: TGTGCCAGCAGCAATGACAGGCCCCAAGAGACCCAGTACTTC.

This clone was recorded only once. This chain links TRBV2 with TRBJ1-5, with a tentative D call TRBD1 (6 bases). V gave up 3 bases and J gave up 6 bases, with 12 bases separating them. There are 14 residues in the CDR3. Looked up from germline, CDR1 is SNHLY and CDR2 is FYNNEI. CDR3 sequence (DNA): TGTGCCAGCAGTGATCAGGGGAGGGTTCAGCCCCAGCATTTT. This encodes CASSDQGRVQPQHF.

The rearrangement links TRBV7-2 to TRBJ2-2; tentative D call: TRBD1 (6 bases). Germline CDR1 reads SGHTA; CDR2 reads FQGNSA. With 5 bases removed from V and 7 bases from J, the gap between germline ends came to 14 bases. CDR3 length: 14 amino acids. CDR3 sequence: CASSPGQIVGELFF. The CDR3 region has the DNA TGTGCCAGCAGCCCCGGACAGATCGTCGGGGAGCTGTTTTTT.

The J gene is TRBJ2-7, the V gene TRBV19, with 8 bases fitting TRBD1. The germline gives CDR1 LNHDA, CDR2 SQIVND (reference sequence). J gave up 6 bases and V 2 bases, and 9 bases lay outside the gene matches. The CDR3 covers 15 residues. Here the CDR3 DNA reads TGTGCCAGTAGTATATCCGGGACAGGAGTAGGCGAGCAGTACTTC. Encoded protein: CASSISGTGVGEQYF.

This clone came up a few times. Other DNA sequences in the same sample also yield this CDR3. This chain joins TRBV6-4 and TRBJ1-1; TRBD1 aligns across 7 bases. CDR1 is MRHNA, CDR2 SNTAGT, per germline. V lost 3 bases to trimming and J lost 0 bases; unmatched junction nucleotides: 4. This CDR3 region has 15 residues. The CDR3 DNA is TGTGCCAGCAGTGATACAGGGGCGCTGAACACTGAAGCTTTCTTT. It is translated as CASSDTGALNTEAFF.

The CDR3 nucleotides are TGTGCCTGGAGTGCGGGATTTATGAACACTGAAGCTTTCTTT. Its protein is CAWSAGFMNTEAFF. This chain links TRBV30 with TRBJ1-1, with no clear D. Germline loops: CDR1 GTSNPN, CDR2 SVGIG (reference sequence). The CDR3 spans 14 residues. Trimming cost V 1 base and J 0 bases, with 9 bases left between them.

The J gene is TRBJ1-1, the V gene TRBV30; D gene uncertain. Germline-derived CDR1 and CDR2 are GTSNPN and SVGIG (reference sequence). V lost 2 bases to trimming and J lost 5 bases, with 9 bases between them. This CDR3 region has 12 residues. CDR3 sequence reads: CAWSKESTEAFF. The CDR3 DNA is TGTGCCTGGAGTAAAGAGAGTACTGAAGCTTTCTTT.

This chain uses TRBV3-1 (or the pseudogene TRBV3-2) with TRBJ1-5; possible D gene TRBD1, 6 bases. The CDR3 spans 16 residues. Trimming took 4 bases from V and 0 from J, leaving 13 bases between them. Per germline, CDR1 LGHDT and CDR2 YNNKEL (reference sequence). The CDR3 bases are TGTGCCAGCAGCCCCGGACAGAGCGGTAGCAATCAGCCCCAGCATTTT. Translating gives CASSPGQSGSNQPQHF.

The chain recombines TRBV6-5 with TRBJ1-2; D unclear. The V end lost 0 bases, the J end lost 2 bases, and 7 bases lay between the germline ends. Germline values: CDR1 MNHEY, CDR2 SVGAGI. The CDR3 spans 14 residues. CDR3 in amino acids: CASSYSPANYGYTF. The CDR3 DNA is TGTGCCAGCAGTTACTCCCCAGCGAACTATGGCTACACCTTC.

The genes are TRBV30 and TRBJ2-1, with 7 nucleotides matching TRBD2. CDR3 length equals 11 residues. V gave up 2 bases and J gave up 10 bases; unmatched junction bases: 2. Per the germline V gene, CDR1 is GTSNPN and CDR2 is SVGIG (reference sequence). CDR3 coding DNA: TGTGCCTGGAGTTGGGGGGGGGAGCAGTTCTTC. Translated, it gives CAWSWGGEQFF.

The chain carries TRBV29-1 and TRBJ2-3, with TRBD2 matching over 7 bases. The CDR3 runs to 11 residues. Germline V gene sequence: CDR1 SQVTM, CDR2 ANQGSEA. The ends lost 8 bases at V and 6 bases at J; junction bases unmatched: 5. The CDR3 coding sequence is TGCAGCCCCCGGACTAGGGATACGCAGTATTTT. It is translated as CSPRTRDTQYF.

V usage is TRBV9 and J usage is TRBJ1-6, with D perhaps matching TRBD1 (5 bases). This CDR3 is 14 amino acids long. The V gene's germline CDR1 is SGDLS and CDR2 YYNGEE. The germline V and J ends were trimmed by 3 bases and 9 bases, with 13 bases remaining between them. This CDR3 reads CASSGTGRASPLHF. In DNA, the CDR3 is TGTGCCAGCAGCGGAACAGGTCGAGCTTCACCCCTCCACTTT. The full variable domain, with the rest looked up from reference TRBV9 and TRBJ1-6, is DSGVTQTPKHLITATGQRVTLRCSPRSGDLSVYWYQQSLDQGLQFLIQYYNGEERAKGNILERFSAQQFPDLHSELNLSSLELGDSALYFCASSGTGRASPLHFGNGTRLTVT.